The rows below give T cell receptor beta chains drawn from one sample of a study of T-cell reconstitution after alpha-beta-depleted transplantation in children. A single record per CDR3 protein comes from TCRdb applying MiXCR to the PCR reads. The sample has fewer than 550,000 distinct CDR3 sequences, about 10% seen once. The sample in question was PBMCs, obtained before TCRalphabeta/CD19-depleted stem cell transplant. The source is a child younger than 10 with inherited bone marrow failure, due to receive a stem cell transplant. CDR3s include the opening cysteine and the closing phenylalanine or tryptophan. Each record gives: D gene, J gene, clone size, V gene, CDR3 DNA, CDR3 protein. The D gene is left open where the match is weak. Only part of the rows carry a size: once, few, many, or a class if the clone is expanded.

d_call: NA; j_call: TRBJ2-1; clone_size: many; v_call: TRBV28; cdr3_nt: TGTGCCAGCAGTTTTACCTACAATGAGCAGTTCTTC; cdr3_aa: CASSFTYNEQFF
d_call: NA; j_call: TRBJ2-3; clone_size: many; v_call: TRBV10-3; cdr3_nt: TGTGCCATCAGTGGGGACCGTGCAGGCGCAGATACGCAGTATTTT; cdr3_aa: CAISGDRAGADTQYF
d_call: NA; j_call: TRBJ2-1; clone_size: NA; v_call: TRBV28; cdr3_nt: TGTGCCAGCAGTTTTGTAGAGGGGCAGTTCTTC; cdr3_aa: CASSFVEGQFF
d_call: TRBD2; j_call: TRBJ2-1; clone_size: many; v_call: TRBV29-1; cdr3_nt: TGCAGCGCTGGACTAGCGGGAGGAGAGGAGCAGTTCTTC; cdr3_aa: CSAGLAGGEEQFF
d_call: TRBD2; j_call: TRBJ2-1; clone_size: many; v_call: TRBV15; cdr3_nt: TGTGCCACCAGCGACGGGGCTAGCGGGAGGACTGAGCAGTTCTTC; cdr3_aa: CATSDGASGRTEQFF
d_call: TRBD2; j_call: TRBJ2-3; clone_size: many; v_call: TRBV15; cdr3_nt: TGTGCCACCACCAATCCCGGGGGGGATACGCAGTATTTT; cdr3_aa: CATTNPGGDTQYF
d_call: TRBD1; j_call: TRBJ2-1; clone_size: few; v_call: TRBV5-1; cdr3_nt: TGCGCCAGCAGCTCCTTGGTGTCAGGGGGCAATGAGCAGTTCTTC; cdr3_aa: CASSSLVSGGNEQFF
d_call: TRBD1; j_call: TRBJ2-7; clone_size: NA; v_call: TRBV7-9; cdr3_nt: TGTGCCAGCAGCTCGATTTCTGGGACAGGGGCCTACGAGCAGTACTTC; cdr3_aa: CASSSISGTGAYEQYF
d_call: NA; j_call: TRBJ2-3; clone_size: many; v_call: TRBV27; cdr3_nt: TGTGCCAGCCACAGATCTTGGGGGGAAAGCACAGATACGCAGTATTTT; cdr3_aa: CASHRSWGESTDTQYF
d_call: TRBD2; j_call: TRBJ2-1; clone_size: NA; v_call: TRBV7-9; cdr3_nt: TGTGCCAGCAAACCCACAGGACTAGACTACAATGAGCAGTTCTTC; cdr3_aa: CASKPTGLDYNEQFF
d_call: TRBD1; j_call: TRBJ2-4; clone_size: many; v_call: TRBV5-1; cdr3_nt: TGCGCCAGCAGCCTACCCACAGGGGGCGCGGAAAACATTCAGTACTTC; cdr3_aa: CASSLPTGGAENIQYF
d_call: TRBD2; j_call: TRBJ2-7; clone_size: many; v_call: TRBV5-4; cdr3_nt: TGTGCCAGCAGCTTGGCTGGGGCAGCGGGAGAAAGCGAGCAGTACTTC; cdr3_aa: CASSLAGAAGESEQYF
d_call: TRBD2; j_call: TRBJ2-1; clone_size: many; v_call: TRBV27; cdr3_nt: TGTGCCAGCAGTTCCCTAGCGGGAGGGCCGATTGAGCAGTTCTTC; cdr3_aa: CASSSLAGGPIEQFF
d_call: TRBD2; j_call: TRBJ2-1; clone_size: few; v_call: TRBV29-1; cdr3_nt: TGCAGCGCTACGTCCGGGACTAGTGGCGGGTTCTTC; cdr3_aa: CSATSGTSGGFF
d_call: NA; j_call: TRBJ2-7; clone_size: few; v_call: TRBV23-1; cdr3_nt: TGCGCCAGCAGTCAATTCCCCGGGGGGCACGAGCAGTACTTC; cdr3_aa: CASSQFPGGHEQYF
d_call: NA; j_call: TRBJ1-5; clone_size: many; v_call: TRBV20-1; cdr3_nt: TGCAGTGCCACTCCCCTTCGGGGCCTCAATCAGCCCCAGCATTTT; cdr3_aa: CSATPLRGLNQPQHF
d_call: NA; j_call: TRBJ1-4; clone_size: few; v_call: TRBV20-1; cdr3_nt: TGCAGTGCTACCCGGTTTAATGAAAAACTGTTTTTT; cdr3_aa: CSATRFNEKLFF
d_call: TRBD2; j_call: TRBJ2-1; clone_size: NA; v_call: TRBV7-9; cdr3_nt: TGTGCCAGCAGCTTAGTAGATTGGTCTAGCGGTTACAATGAGCAGTTCTTC; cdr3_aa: CASSLVDWSSGYNEQFF
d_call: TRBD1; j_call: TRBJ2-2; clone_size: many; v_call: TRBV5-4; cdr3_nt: TGTGCCAGCAGCTTAAGGGGGCGGAACACCGGGGAGCTGTTTTTT; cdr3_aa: CASSLRGRNTGELFF
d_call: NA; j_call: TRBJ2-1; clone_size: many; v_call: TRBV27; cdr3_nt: TGTGCCAGCAGTTTAGGGCTAGGGAGTGAGCAGTTCTTC; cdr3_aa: CASSLGLGSEQFF
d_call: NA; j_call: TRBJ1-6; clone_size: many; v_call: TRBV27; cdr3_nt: TGTGCCAGCAGTTTAAATTTTCATTCACCCCTCCACTTT; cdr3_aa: CASSLNFHSPLHF
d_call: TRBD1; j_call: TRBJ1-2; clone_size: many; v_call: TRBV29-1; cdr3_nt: TGCAGCGTTGAAGGGGGGGACAGGTACTATGGCTACACCTTC; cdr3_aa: CSVEGGDRYYGYTF
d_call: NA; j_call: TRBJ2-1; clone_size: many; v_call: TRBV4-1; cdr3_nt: TGCGCCAGCAGCCAGAGTTTTCCCAGCAACAATGAGCAGTTCTTC; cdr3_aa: CASSQSFPSNNEQFF
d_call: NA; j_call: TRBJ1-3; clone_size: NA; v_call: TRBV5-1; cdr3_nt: TGCGCCAGCAGCCCCGCGGGAAGTTGGGGTCCTGGTGGAAACACCATATATTTT; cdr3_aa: CASSPAGSWGPGGNTIYF
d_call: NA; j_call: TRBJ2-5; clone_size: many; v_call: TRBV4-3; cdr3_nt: TGCGCCAGCAGCCAGGGCGGGTTTCAAGAGACCCAGTACTTC; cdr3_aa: CASSQGGFQETQYF
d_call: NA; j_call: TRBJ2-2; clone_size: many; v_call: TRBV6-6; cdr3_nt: TGTGCCAGCAGTACGGGCACCGGGGAGCTGTTTTTT; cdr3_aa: CASSTGTGELFF
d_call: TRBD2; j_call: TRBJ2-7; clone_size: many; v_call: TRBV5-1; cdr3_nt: TGCGCCAGCAGCTTGGGACTAGCGCCCACCTACGAGCAGTACTTC; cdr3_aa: CASSLGLAPTYEQYF
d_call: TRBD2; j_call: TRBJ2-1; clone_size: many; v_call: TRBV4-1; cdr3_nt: TGCGCCAGCAGCCAAGACGGCGCGGGAGCGTTCAATGAGCAGTTCTTC; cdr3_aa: CASSQDGAGAFNEQFF
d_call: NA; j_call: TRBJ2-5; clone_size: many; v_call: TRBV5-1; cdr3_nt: TGCGCCAGCAGCCCTGCTTCATTACAGGAAGAGACCCAGTACTTC; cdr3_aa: CASSPASLQEETQYF
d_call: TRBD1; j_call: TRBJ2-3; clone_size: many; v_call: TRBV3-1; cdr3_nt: TGTGCCAGCAGCCGGACAGGGGTTACAGATACGCAGTATTTT; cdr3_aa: CASSRTGVTDTQYF
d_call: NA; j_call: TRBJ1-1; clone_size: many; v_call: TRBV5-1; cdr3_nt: TGCGCCAGCAGCTTGACAGGGATCAACACTGAAGCTTTCTTT; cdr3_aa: CASSLTGINTEAFF
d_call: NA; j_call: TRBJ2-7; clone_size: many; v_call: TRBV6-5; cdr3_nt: TGTGCCAGCAGTCACCAGGGGGGGGGAGCCTACGAGCAGTACTTC; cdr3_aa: CASSHQGGGAYEQYF
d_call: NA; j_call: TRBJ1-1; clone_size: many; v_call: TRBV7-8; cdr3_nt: TGTGCCAGCAGCTTTGGTGGAGGGGGTACGAACACTGAAGCTTTCTTT; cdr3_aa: CASSFGGGGTNTEAFF
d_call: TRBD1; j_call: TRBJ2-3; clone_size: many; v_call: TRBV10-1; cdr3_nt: TGCGCCAGCAGTCCGATGACAGGGGGCTCTCCAGATACGCAGTATTTT; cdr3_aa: CASSPMTGGSPDTQYF
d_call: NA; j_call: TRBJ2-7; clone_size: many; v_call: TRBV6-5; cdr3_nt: TGTGCCAGCAGTTACTCGAGTTCCAGGGTCACCTACGAGCAGTACTTC; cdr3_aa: CASSYSSSRVTYEQYF
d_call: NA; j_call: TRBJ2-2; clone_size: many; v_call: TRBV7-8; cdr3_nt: TGTGCCAGCAGCTTAGCCCTACTAGCGAACACCGGGGAGCTGTTTTTT; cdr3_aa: CASSLALLANTGELFF
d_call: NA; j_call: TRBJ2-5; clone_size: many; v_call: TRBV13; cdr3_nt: TGTGCCAGCAGCCCAAATACGGGGCCGGCGGTGGAGACCCAGTACTTC; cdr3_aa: CASSPNTGPAVETQYF
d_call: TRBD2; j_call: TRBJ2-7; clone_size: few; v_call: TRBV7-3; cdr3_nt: TGTGCCAGCAGCTGGGGGATTAGCGGGAGGCCCCATCCATCCATAGCCTACGAGCAGTACTTC; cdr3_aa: CASSWGISGRPHPSIAYEQYF
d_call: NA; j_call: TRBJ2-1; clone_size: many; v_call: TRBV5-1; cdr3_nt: TGCGCCAGCAGCCCGACTAGCTACAATGAGCAGTTCTTC; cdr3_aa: CASSPTSYNEQFF
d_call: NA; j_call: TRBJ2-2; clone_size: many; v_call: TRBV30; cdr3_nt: TGTGCCTGGAGCAGGGGATCCGGGGAGCTGTTTTTT; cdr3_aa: CAWSRGSGELFF
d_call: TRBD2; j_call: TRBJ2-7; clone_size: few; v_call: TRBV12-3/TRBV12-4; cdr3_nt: TGTGCCAGCACCTGGTCCCTAGCGGGAGGATCGGGTGAGCAGTACTTC; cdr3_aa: CASTWSLAGGSGEQYF
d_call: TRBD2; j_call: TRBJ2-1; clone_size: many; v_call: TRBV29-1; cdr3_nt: TGCAGCGTTGAGGCCCCGGGACTAGCGGGAGGGCCCTCCAATGAGCAGTTCTTC; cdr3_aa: CSVEAPGLAGGPSNEQFF